The sample holds many counts of the clone carrying this T cell receptor (beta chain). The CDR3 runs 17 residues. Per the germline V gene, CDR1 is PRHDT and CDR2 is FYEKMQ (reference sequence). The V gene lost 1 base and the J gene lost 4 bases, with 19 bases spanning the gap. Time point specified: patch test 3, about 24 weeks after DPC sensitization. As to treatment: therapeutic diphenylcyclopropenone sensitization with weekly scalp DPC. A single record per CDR3 protein comes from TCRdb applying MiXCR to the RACE reads. The table includes about 84,000 distinct CDR3 sequences, 11% detected once. The sample comes from a study of human T cells and chemical hapten exposure. Study in general: All patients underwent weekly scalp dosing with diphenylcyclopropenone for the full roughly 23-week study.

The chain couples TRBV13 to TRBJ2-5; tentative D call: TRBD2 (6 bases). The sequence came from a woman aged 45 to 65 with alopecia areata. Some clones in this sample may be carry-over from other donors' samples. This material consisted of whole blood, taken in connection with sensitization to the hapten diphenylcyclopropenone (DPC). The CDR3 here is CASSLAPSLGRGETQYF. For the CDR3, the DNA is TGTGCCAGCAGCTTAGCTCCTTCGTTGGGGCGGGGAGAGACCCAGTACTTC.